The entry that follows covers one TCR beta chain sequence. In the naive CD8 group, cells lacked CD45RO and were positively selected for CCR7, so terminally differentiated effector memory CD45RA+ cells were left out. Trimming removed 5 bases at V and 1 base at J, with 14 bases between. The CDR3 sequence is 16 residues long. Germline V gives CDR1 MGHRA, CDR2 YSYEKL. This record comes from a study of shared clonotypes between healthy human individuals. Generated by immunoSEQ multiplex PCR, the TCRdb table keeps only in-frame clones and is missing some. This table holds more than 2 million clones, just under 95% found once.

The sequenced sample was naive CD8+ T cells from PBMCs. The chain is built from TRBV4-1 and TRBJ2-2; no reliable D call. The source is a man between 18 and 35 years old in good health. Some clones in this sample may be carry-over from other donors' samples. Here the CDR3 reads CASSDPSRLNTGELFF. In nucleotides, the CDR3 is TGCGCCAGCAGCGATCCCTCCCGACTGAACACCGGGGAGCTGTTTTTT.